One sample yielded the 2 T cell receptor beta chains listed below, sequenced in a study of blood T cell repertoires in COVID-19. Some clones are missing from TCRdb's copy, which holds only in-frame ones; the method was immunoSEQ multiplex PCR. This table holds about 220,000 clones, about 83% found once. Sequenced sample: PBMCs or T cells enriched from blood (not recorded which). The receptors shown here come from a woman aged 45 to 65 who had been exposed to COVID-19.

V usage is TRBV9 and J usage is TRBJ1-6, with 11 bases aligning to TRBD1. The CDR3 loop spans 15 amino acids. CDR1 is SGDLS, CDR2 YYNGEE, per germline. V trimming: 4 bases; J trimming: 9 bases; junction bases outside the gene matches: 6. In nucleotides, the CDR3 is TGTGCCAGCAGCTTCGGACAGGGGGCAAGTTCACCCCTCCACTTT. Its protein product is CASSFGQGASSPLHF.

This clone was seen only a few times. The chain is built from TRBV30 and TRBJ1-6; D not resolved. The germline V gene encodes CDR1 GTSNPN and CDR2 SVGIG (reference sequence). Trimming removed 0 bases from V and 9 bases from J, with 12 bases in between. This CDR3 region has 14 residues. CDR3 sequence reads: CAWSVGGGSSPLHF. The CDR3 DNA is TGTGCCTGGAGTGTAGGTGGAGGCTCTTCACCCCTCCACTTT.